Sequencing of this TCR beta chain was carried out in a study of CD8 T cells in ankylosing spondylitis. Study findings and constraints: Reportedly, disease-linked clones are significantly enriched in ankylosing spondylitis patients' matched synovial fluid. Certain motif variants had earlier appeared in reactive arthritis synovial fluid and blood. For ankylosing spondylitis blood, a TCR beta motif of about eight highly homologous variants appeared characteristic.

CDR1 MGHDK and CDR2 SYGVNS come from the germline V gene. This CDR3 is 12 amino acids long. V dropped 6 bases and J dropped 8 bases, with 11 bases sitting between them. In making TCR beta libraries, quantitative 5'-RACE with molecular barcodes was used. TCRdb independently ran MiXCR on the 5' RACE reads; one entry per CDR3 protein. The table lists a few hundred thousand distinct CDR3 sequences, 20% to 25% of them singletons, with around 17% in the top ten. A note on this clonotype: No antigen is known for it.

The sequencing input was blood, either unsorted or a sorted T cell fraction (not recorded which). V and J are TRBV25-1 and TRBJ2-1; D is undetermined. The clonotype comes from a male donor with ankylosing spondylitis. The DNA for the CDR3 is TGTGCCAGCAGAGCCTTTCAGTATGAGCAGTTCTTC. Amino acid sequence: CASRAFQYEQFF.